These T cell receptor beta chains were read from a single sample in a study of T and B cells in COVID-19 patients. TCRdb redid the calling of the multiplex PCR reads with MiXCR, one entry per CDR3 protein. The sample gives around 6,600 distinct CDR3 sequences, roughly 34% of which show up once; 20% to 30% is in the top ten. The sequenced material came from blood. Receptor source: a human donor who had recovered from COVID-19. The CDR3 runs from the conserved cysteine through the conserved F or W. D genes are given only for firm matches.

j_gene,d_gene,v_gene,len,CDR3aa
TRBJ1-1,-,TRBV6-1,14,CASILPGMNTEAFF
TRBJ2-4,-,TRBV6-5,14,CASGGDRLLNIQYF
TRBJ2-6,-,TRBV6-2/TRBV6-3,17,CASFTFPTASGANVLTF
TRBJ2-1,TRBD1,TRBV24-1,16,CATSDSTRGSYNEQFF
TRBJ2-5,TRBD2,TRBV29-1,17,CSVPAVDGSSGGETQYF
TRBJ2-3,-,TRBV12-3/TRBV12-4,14,CASSLGQSTDTQYF
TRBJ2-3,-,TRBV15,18,CATSRSPGVQRSSDTQYF
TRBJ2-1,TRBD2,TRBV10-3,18,CAISLSSGGAEFYNEQFF
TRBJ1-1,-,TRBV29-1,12,CSVLLVGTEAFF
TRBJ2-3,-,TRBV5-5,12,CASSFEGDTQYF
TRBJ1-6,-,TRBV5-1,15,CASSRLGALGSPLHF
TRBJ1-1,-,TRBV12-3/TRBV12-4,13,CASSVRGGTEAFF
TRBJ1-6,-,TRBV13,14,CASSLTGGNSPLHF
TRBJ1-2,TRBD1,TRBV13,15,CASSPTGASRYGYTF
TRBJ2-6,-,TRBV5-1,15,CASSPYRAGANVLTF
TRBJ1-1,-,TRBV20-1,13,CSAYRDGDTEAFF
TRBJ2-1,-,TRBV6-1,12,CASTPSGNEQFF
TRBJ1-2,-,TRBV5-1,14,CASSLLGSNYGYTF
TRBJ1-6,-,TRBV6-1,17,CASSPKGGGGSLSPLHF
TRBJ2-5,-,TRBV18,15,CASSPPGRNQETQYF
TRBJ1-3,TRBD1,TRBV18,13,CASSPGQGNTIYF
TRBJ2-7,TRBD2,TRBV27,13,CASRGLAAYEQYF
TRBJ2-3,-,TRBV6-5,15,CASSLTAMGTDTQYF